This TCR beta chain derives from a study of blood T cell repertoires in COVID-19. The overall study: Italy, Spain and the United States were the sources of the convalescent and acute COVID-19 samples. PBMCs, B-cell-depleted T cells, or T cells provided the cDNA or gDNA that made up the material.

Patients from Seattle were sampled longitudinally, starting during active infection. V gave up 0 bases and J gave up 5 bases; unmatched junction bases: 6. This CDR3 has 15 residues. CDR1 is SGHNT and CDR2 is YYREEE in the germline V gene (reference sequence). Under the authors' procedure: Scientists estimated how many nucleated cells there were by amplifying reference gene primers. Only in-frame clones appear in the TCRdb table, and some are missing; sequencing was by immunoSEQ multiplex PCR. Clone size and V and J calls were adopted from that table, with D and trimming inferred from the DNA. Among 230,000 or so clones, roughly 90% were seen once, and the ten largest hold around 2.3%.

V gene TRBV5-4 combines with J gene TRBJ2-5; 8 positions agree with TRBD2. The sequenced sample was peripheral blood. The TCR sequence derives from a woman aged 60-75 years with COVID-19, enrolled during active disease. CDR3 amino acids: CASSLAGGARETQYF. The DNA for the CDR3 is TGTGCCAGCAGCTTGGCCGGGGGGGCCCGGGAGACCCAGTACTTC.